These T cell receptor beta chains were read from a single sample in a study of beta chain features in type 1 diabetes. Clones were read by immunoSEQ multiplex PCR, and TCRdb kept only the in-frame ones, dropping some. The sample records around 250,000 clones, 27% being singletons. Sequencing input: central memory CD4+ T cells from blood. The receptors come from a man aged 25 to 40 in good health. Each CDR3 is given with its conserved first and last residue. The D gene is left open where the match is weak. Clone size, where shown, is once, few, many, or a class for clones that have expanded.

abundance,v_gene,d_gene,j_gene,CDR3aa,CDR3nt
-,TRBV10-3,TRBD2,TRBJ2-3,CATAEGAGGPNKDTQYF,TGTGCCACCGCCGAGGGAGCGGGAGGACCGAATAAAGATACGCAGTATTTT
few,TRBV28,TRBD1,TRBJ2-3,CASRTGGQGGDTQYF,TGTGCCAGCAGAACCGGGGGACAGGGCGGTGATACGCAGTATTTT
few,TRBV2,-,TRBJ2-1,CASISPNEGYNEQFF,TGTGCCAGCATCTCGCCTAACGAAGGCTACAATGAGCAGTTCTTC
-,TRBV18,TRBD1,TRBJ2-1,CASSLGQGQGNEQFF,TGTGCCAGCTCACTCGGACAGGGCCAGGGGAATGAGCAGTTCTTC
-,TRBV5-1,-,TRBJ1-5,CASSLGGVGQPQHF,TGCGCCAGCAGCTTGGGAGGGGTTGGCCAGCCCCAGCATTTT
few,TRBV2,-,TRBJ1-6,CASSTPPGASYNSPLHF,TGTGCCAGCAGTACGCCCCCGGGAGCGTCCTATAATTCACCCCTCCACTTT
-,TRBV30,-,TRBJ2-3,CAWRVGPATDTQYF,TGTGCCTGGAGGGTTGGCCCGGCCACAGATACGCAGTATTTT
-,TRBV7-8,TRBD2,TRBJ2-3,CASSPRGRAADTQYF,TGTGCCAGCAGCCCTCGCGGGAGGGCGGCAGATACGCAGTATTTT
-,TRBV9,-,TRBJ1-1,CASSVGGAHSGTEAFF,TGTGCCAGCAGCGTAGGTGGGGCGCATAGTGGAACTGAAGCTTTCTTT
-,TRBV18,-,TRBJ2-7,CASSPGSRGNEQYF,TGTGCCAGCTCACCAGGGTCGAGGGGGAACGAGCAGTACTTC
few,TRBV11-2,-,TRBJ2-7,CASSLQTESYEQYF,TGTGCCAGCAGCTTACAAACAGAGTCCTACGAGCAGTACTTC
few,TRBV6-9,TRBD1,TRBJ2-7,CASSYSGQGVPNEQYF,TGTGCCAGCAGTTATTCTGGGCAGGGGGTCCCCAACGAGCAGTACTTC
many,TRBV6-6,-,TRBJ2-3,CASNHGISTDTQYF,TGTGCCAGCAACCATGGGATAAGCACAGATACGCAGTATTTT
few,TRBV30,TRBD2,TRBJ2-1,CAWSVRSGGYNEQFF,TGTGCCTGGAGTGTAAGGAGCGGGGGTTACAATGAGCAGTTCTTC
-,TRBV18,-,TRBJ1-1,CASSPGQTLEAFF,TGTGCCAGCTCACCGGGGCAGACACTTGAAGCTTTCTTT
-,TRBV7-7,-,TRBJ2-1,CASSPPAGEQFF,TGTGCCAGCAGCCCTCCCGCTGGTGAGCAGTTCTTC
few,TRBV18,-,TRBJ1-6,CASSPRVMGAYSPLHF,TGTGCCAGCTCACCAAGAGTGATGGGAGCCTATTCACCCCTCCACTTT
-,TRBV15,-,TRBJ2-2,CATSRDLRQPGSNTGELFF,TGTGCCACCAGCAGAGATCTGAGGCAACCCGGCTCGAACACCGGGGAGCTGTTTTTT
-,TRBV29-1,TRBD1,TRBJ2-1,CSVLDRGRTNEQFF,TGCAGCGTGCTAGACAGGGGGCGAACGAATGAGCAGTTCTTC
few,TRBV15,TRBD1,TRBJ2-5,CATSRVQGAEETQYF,TGTGCCACCAGCAGAGTCCAGGGGGCGGAAGAGACCCAGTACTTC
-,TRBV5-1,TRBD2,TRBJ2-7,CASSLAGASPEQYF,TGCGCCAGCAGCCTAGCGGGGGCCTCTCCGGAGCAGTACTTC
-,TRBV29-1,-,TRBJ1-1,CSVDSVLNTEAFF,TGCAGCGTCGACAGTGTTTTGAACACTGAAGCTTTCTTT
few,TRBV2,-,TRBJ2-6,CASNQYSGANVLTF,TGTGCCAGCAACCAGTACTCTGGGGCCAACGTCCTGACTTTC
-,TRBV29-1,TRBD2,TRBJ2-1,CSVGAGGYNEQFF,TGCAGCGTTGGGGCGGGAGGGTATAATGAGCAGTTCTTC
few,TRBV6-5,-,TRBJ2-1,CASSRYDNNEQFF,TGTGCCAGCAGCAGGTATGATAACAATGAGCAGTTCTTC
-,TRBV7-2,-,TRBJ2-2,CASSPRAPRITGELFF,TGTGCCAGCAGCCCAAGGGCACCCCGGATCACCGGGGAGCTGTTTTTT
-,TRBV20-1,TRBD1,TRBJ2-5,CSADREETQYF,TGCAGTGCTGACAGGGAAGAGACCCAGTACTTC
-,TRBV28,-,TRBJ2-1,CASSLSAYNEQFF,TGTGCCAGCAGTTTATCCGCCTACAATGAGCAGTTCTTC
-,TRBV18,-,TRBJ1-1,CASSLSHGSTEAFF,TGTGCCAGCTCACTCTCACATGGAAGCACTGAAGCTTTCTTT
few,TRBV30,TRBD2,TRBJ2-3,CAWNLGRGASDTQYF,TGTGCCTGGAATCTAGGGCGGGGGGCCTCAGATACGCAGTATTTT
few,TRBV7-8,-,TRBJ1-5,CASSLGYGSNQPQHF,TGTGCCAGCAGCTTAGGGTACGGATCCAATCAGCCCCAGCATTTT
-,TRBV13,-,TRBJ2-5,CASSFFTGRQVRETQYF,TGTGCCAGCAGCTTCTTTACAGGACGACAGGTGCGAGAGACCCAGTACTTC
few,TRBV7-2,-,TRBJ2-5,CASSFRVQETQYF,TGTGCCAGCAGCTTTAGGGTCCAAGAGACCCAGTACTTC
-,TRBV7-8,-,TRBJ2-1,CASSLVGGRGNEQFF,TGTGCCAGCAGCTTAGTGGGGGGGCGAGGCAATGAGCAGTTCTTC
-,TRBV5-1,-,TRBJ2-3,CASSLSGVGDTQYF,TGCGCCAGCAGCTTGTCGGGAGTGGGAGATACGCAGTATTTT
few,TRBV7-2,TRBD1,TRBJ2-3,CASSLGGTGSDTQYF,TGTGCCAGCAGCTTAGGGGGGACAGGGTCAGATACGCAGTATTTT
-,TRBV7-9,TRBD1,TRBJ2-7,CASSFSGTGSDEQYF,TGTGCCAGCAGCTTCTCCGGGACAGGGAGCGACGAGCAGTACTTC
many,TRBV6-1,-,TRBJ1-1,CASSRQPYTEAFF,TGTGCCAGCAGCCGACAGCCATACACTGAAGCTTTCTTT
-,TRBV28,TRBD2,TRBJ2-1,CASSPRGGAPSLYNEQFF,TGTGCCAGCAGTCCCCGGGGGGGGGCCCCTTCCCTCTACAATGAGCAGTTCTTC
-,TRBV11-2,-,TRBJ2-5,CASSLGGHPQETQYF,TGTGCCAGCAGCTTAGGGGGCCACCCCCAAGAGACCCAGTACTTC
-,TRBV29-1,TRBD1,TRBJ2-7,CSVEESGQGFKQYF,TGCAGCGTTGAAGAGTCGGGACAGGGTTTCAAGCAGTACTTC
few,TRBV2,-,TRBJ2-7,CASSWQGRPYEQYF,TGTGCCAGCAGTTGGCAGGGGCGCCCCTACGAGCAGTACTTC
few,TRBV30,-,TRBJ2-3,CAWSVDSTDTQYF,TGTGCCTGGAGTGTAGATAGCACAGATACGCAGTATTTT
-,TRBV7-9,-,TRBJ2-1,CASSASGANEQFF,TGTGCCAGCAGCGCGTCAGGGGCCAATGAGCAGTTCTTC
-,TRBV5-1,-,TRBJ2-1,CASSPDTSYNEQFF,TGCGCCAGCAGCCCGGACACCTCCTACAATGAGCAGTTCTTC
many,TRBV19,-,TRBJ1-1,CASRGQILTGTEAFF,TGTGCCAGTAGAGGACAGATCCTCACAGGGACTGAAGCTTTCTTT
many,TRBV29-1,TRBD1,TRBJ1-2,CSGRQGKEDYGYTF,TGCAGCGGTAGACAGGGGAAAGAAGACTATGGCTACACCTTC
few,TRBV14,-,TRBJ2-3,CASSQDLAAGGDTQYF,TGTGCCAGCAGCCAAGATCTGGCCGCCGGTGGAGATACGCAGTATTTT
-,TRBV28,TRBD1,TRBJ2-3,CASSLIQGGTDTQYF,TGTGCCAGCAGTTTAATTCAGGGGGGCACAGATACGCAGTATTTT
few,TRBV30,TRBD1,TRBJ2-3,CAWRQGTGGLTDTQYF,TGTGCCTGGAGACAAGGGACAGGGGGCTTGACAGATACGCAGTATTTT
-,TRBV4-1,TRBD2,TRBJ2-1,CASSQETTGLAGRSSYNEQFF,TGCGCCAGCAGCCAGGAGACGACCGGACTAGCGGGAAGGAGCTCCTACAATGAGCAGTTCTTC
few,TRBV7-8,-,TRBJ2-1,CASSLGQYNEQFF,TGTGCCAGCAGCTTAGGACAGTACAATGAGCAGTTCTTC
many,TRBV9,TRBD2,TRBJ2-5,CASSVSGAGQETQYF,TGTGCCAGCAGCGTATCCGGAGCGGGGCAAGAGACCCAGTACTTC
-,TRBV7-2,TRBD1,TRBJ2-7,CASRKGQGASYEQYF,TGTGCCAGCAGAAAAGGACAGGGGGCATCCTACGAGCAGTACTTC
few,TRBV5-1,-,TRBJ2-7,CASSLGGTLDEQYF,TGCGCCAGCAGCTTGGGCGGGACACTCGACGAGCAGTACTTC
-,TRBV11-2,-,TRBJ2-6,CASSPGQHSGANGLTF,TGTGCCAGCAGCCCTGGACAGCACTCTGGGGCCAACGGCCTGACTTTC
few,TRBV27,TRBD2,TRBJ2-7,CASSPTSGIGEQYF,TGTGCCAGCAGCCCGACTAGCGGGATAGGGGAGCAGTACTTC
few,TRBV28,TRBD1,TRBJ2-6,CASSSEGAFPGANVLTF,TGTGCCAGCAGTTCTGAGGGGGCCTTCCCTGGGGCCAACGTCCTGACTTTC
-,TRBV30,-,TRBJ1-6,CAWSPDAGGGSPLHF,TGTGCCTGGAGTCCCGATGCCGGGGGCGGATCACCCCTCCACTTT